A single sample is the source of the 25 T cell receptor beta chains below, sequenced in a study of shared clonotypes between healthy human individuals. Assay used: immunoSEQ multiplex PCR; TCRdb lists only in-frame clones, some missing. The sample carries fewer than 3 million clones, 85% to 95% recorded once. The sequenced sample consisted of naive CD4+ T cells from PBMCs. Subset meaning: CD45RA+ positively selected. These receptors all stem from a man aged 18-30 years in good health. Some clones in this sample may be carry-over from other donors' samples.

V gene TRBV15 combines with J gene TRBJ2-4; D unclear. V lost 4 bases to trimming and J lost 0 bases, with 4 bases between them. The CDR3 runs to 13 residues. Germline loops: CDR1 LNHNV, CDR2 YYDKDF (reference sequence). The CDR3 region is CATSIPAKNIQYF. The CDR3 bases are TGTGCCACCAGCATCCCAGCCAAAAACATTCAGTACTTC.

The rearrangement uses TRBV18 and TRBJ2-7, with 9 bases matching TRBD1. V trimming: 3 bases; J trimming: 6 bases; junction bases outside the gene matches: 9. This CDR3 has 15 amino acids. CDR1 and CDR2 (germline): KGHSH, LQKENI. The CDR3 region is CASSPYTGTGIEQYF. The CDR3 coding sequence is TGTGCCAGCTCACCTTACACAGGGACAGGGATCGAGCAGTACTTC.

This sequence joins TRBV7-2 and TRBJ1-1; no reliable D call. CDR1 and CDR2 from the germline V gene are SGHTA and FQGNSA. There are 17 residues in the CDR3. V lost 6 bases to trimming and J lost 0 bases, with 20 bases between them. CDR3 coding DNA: TGTGCCAGCAGTCAATCATCCGGGGTCATAATGAACACTGAAGCTTTCTTT. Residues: CASSQSSGVIMNTEAFF.

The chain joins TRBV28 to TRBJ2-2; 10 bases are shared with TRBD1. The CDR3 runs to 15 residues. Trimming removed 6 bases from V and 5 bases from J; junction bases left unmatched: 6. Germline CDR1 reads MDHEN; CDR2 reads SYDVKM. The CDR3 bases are TGTGCCAGCAGCCGACCGGGACAGGGGACCGGGGAGCTGTTTTTT. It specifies CASSRPGQGTGELFF.

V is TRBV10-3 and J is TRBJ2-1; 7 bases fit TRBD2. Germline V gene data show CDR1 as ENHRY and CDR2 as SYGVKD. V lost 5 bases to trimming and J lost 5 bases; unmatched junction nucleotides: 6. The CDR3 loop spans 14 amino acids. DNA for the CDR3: TGTGCCATCAGTCAGCGGGAAGGGGACAATGAGCAGTTCTTC. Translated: CAISQREGDNEQFF.

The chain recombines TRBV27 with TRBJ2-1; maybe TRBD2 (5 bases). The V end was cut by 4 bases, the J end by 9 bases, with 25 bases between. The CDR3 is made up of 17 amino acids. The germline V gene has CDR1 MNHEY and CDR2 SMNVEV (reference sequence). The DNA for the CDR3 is TGTGCCAGCAGTTCCTCACTTGCCTTGCAACGGGGTGGTGAGCAGTTCTTC. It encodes CASSSSLALQRGGEQFF.

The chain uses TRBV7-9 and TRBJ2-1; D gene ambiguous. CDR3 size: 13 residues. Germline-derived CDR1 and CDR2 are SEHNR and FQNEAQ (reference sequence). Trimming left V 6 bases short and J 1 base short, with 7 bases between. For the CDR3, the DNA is TGTGCCAGCAGAGCCAGGTCCTACAATGAGCAGTTCTTC. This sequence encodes CASRARSYNEQFF.

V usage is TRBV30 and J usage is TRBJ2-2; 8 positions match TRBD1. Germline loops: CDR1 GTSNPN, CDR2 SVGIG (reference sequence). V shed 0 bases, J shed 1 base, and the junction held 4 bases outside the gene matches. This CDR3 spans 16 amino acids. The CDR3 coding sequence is TGTGCCTGGAGTGTAAAAGGACAGGGGAACACCGGGGAGCTGTTTTTT. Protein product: CAWSVKGQGNTGELFF.

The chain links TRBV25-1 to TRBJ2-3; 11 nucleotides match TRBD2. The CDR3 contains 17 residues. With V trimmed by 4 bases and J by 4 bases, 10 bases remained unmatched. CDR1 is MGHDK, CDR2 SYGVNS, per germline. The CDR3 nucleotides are TGTGCCAGCAGTGCTCAATTAGCGGGAGGGCCGGCAGATACGCAGTATTTT. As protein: CASSAQLAGGPADTQYF.

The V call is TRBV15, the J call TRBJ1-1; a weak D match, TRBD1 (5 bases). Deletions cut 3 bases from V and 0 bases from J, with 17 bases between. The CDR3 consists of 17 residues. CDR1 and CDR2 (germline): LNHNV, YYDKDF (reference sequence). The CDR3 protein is CATSRGVSAILNTEAFF. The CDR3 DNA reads TGTGCCACCAGCAGGGGGGTTTCGGCGATTCTGAACACTGAAGCTTTCTTT.

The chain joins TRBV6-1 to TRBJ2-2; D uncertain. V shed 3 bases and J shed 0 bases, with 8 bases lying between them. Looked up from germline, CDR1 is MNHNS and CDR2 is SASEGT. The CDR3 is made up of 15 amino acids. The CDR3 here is CASSETVSNTGELFF. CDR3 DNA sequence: TGTGCCAGCAGTGAGACTGTCTCGAACACCGGGGAGCTGTTTTTT.

The CDR3 coding sequence is TGTGCCAGCAGCCGGGAACAGGGGGCTGGGGCCAACGTCCTGACTTTC. Translated: CASSREQGAGANVLTF. The chain carries TRBV4-2 and TRBJ2-6; 8 bases align to TRBD1. CDR1 and CDR2 (germline): LGHNA, YNFKEQ. Germline trimming cut 4 bases from V and 2 bases from J; bases unmatched to any gene: 4. The CDR3 runs 16 residues.

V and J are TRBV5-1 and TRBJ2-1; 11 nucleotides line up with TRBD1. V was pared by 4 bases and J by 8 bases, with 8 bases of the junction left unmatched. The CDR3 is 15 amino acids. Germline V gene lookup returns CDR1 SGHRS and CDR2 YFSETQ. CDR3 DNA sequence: TGCGCCAGCAGCGTCGGACAGGGGGCTACAGATGAGCAGTTCTTC. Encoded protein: CASSVGQGATDEQFF.

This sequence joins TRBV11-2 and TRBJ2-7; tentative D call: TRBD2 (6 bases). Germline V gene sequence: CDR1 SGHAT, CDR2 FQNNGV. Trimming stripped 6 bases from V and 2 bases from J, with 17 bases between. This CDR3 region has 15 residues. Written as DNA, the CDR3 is TGTGCCAGCAGGCGAACCGGGACTCGGACCTACGAGCAGTACTTC. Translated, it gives CASRRTGTRTYEQYF.

The CDR3 region has the DNA TGTGCCTGGAGTGTACTTGGGGGCCGCAGCTCCTATAATTCACCCCTCCACTTT. Protein product: CAWSVLGGRSSYNSPLHF. The V gene is TRBV30, the J gene TRBJ1-6, with a weak D call TRBD1 (6 bases). Per germline, CDR1 GTSNPN and CDR2 SVGIG (reference sequence). The CDR3 totals 18 residues. Trimming shortened V by 0 bases and J by 0 bases, and 15 bases separated the two germline ends.

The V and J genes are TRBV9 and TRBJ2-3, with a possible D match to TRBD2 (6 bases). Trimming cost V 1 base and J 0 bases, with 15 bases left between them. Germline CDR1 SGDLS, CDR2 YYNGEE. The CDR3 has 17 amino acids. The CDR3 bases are TGTGCCAGCAGCGTAATTAGCGGAGGTGGGAGCACAGATACGCAGTATTTT. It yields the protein CASSVISGGGSTDTQYF.

In DNA, the CDR3 is TGTGCCACCAGCAGCCGACAGGGGGCGGGGGGGGCCAACGTCCTGACTTTC. Translation: CATSSRQGAGGANVLTF. This chain connects TRBV15 to TRBJ2-6; 10 bases agree with TRBD1. Germline V gene lookup returns CDR1 LNHNV and CDR2 YYDKDF (reference sequence). The CDR3 consists of 17 residues. With V trimmed by 3 bases and J by 4 bases, 6 bases remained unmatched.

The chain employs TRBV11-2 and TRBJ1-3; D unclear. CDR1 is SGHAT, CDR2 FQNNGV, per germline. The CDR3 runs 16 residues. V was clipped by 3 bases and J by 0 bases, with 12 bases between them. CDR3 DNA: TGTGCCAGCAGCTTGAAGGCCGCGAGCTCTGGAAACACCATATATTTT. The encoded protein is CASSLKAASSGNTIYF.

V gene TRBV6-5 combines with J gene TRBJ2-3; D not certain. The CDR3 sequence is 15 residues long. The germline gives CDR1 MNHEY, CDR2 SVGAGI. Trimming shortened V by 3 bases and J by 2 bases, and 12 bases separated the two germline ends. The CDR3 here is CASSYSPGSTDTQYF. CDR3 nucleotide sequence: TGTGCCAGCAGTTATTCCCCTGGGTCCACAGATACGCAGTATTTT.

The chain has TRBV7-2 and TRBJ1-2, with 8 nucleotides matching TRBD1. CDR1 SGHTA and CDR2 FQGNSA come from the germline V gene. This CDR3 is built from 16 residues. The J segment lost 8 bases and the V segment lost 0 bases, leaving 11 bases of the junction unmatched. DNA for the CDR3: TGTGCCAGCAGCTTAGCGGGGGTTAAAGACAGGGGCGGCTACACCTTC. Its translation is CASSLAGVKDRGGYTF.

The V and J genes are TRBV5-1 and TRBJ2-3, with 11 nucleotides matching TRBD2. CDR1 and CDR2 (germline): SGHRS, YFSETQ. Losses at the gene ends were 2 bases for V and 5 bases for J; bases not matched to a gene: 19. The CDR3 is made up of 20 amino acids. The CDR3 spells CASSLPLSGRADTLEDTQYF. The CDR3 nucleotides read TGCGCCAGCAGCTTACCCCTTAGCGGGAGGGCCGATACTTTAGAAGATACGCAGTATTTT.

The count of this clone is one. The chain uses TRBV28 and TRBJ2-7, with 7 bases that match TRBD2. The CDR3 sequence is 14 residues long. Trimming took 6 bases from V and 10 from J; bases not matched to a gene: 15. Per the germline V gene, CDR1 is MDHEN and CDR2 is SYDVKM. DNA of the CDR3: TGTGCCAGCAGGGGTGTCGGGGGGAACCATCCCCAGTACTTC. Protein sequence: CASRGVGGNHPQYF.

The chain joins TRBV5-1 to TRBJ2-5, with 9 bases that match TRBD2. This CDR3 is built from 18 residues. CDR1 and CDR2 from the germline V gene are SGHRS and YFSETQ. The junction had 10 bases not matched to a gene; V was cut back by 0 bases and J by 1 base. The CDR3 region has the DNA TGCGCCAGCAGCTTGGCCGCGGGTAGCGGGAGCGCCCAAGAGACCCAGTACTTC. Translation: CASSLAAGSGSAQETQYF.

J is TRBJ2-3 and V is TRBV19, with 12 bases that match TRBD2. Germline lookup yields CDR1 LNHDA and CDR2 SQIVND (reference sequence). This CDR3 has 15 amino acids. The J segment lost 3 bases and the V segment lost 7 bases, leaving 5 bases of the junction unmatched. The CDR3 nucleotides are TGTGCCAGTAAGCTAGCGGGAGGGCCGACAGATACGCAGTATTTT. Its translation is CASKLAGGPTDTQYF.

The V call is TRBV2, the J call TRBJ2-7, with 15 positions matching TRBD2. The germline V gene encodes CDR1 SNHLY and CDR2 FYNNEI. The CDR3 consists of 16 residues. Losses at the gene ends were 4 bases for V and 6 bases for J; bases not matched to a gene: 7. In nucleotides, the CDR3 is TGTGCCAGCAGTGGGGGGACTAGCGGGAGGTCGGGCGAGCAGTACTTC. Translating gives CASSGGTSGRSGEQYF.